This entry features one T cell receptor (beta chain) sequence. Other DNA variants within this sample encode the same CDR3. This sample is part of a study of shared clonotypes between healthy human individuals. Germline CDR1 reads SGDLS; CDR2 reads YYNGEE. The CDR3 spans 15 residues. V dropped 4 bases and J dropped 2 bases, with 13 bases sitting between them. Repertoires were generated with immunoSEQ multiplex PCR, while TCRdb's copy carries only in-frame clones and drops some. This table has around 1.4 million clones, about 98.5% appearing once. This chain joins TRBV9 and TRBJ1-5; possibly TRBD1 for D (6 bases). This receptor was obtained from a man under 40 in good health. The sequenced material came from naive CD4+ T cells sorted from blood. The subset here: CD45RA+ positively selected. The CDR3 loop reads CASSNTGLRNQPQHF. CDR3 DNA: TGTGCCAGCAGCAATACAGGGTTGCGCAATCAGCCCCAGCATTTT.